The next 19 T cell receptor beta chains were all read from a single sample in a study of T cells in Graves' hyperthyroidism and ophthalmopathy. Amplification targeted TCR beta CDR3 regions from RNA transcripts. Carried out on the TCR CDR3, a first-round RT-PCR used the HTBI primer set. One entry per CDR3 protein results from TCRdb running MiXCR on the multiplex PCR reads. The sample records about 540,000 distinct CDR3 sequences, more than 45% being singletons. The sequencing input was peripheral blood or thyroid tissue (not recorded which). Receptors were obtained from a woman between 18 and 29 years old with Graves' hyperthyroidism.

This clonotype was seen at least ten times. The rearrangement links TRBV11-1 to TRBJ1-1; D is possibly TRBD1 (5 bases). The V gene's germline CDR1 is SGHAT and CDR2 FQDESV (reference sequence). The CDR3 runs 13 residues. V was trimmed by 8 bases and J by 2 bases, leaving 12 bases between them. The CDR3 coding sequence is TGTGCCAGCGAGGGGCACCTTAACACTGAAGCTTTCTTT. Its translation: CASEGHLNTEAFF.

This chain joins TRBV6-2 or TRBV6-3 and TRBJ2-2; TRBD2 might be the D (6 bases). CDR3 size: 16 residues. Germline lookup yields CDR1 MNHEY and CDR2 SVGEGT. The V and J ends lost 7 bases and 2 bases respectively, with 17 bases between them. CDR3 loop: CASNPPGLGNTGELFF. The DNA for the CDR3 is TGTGCCAGCAATCCTCCGGGACTGGGTAACACCGGGGAGCTGTTTTTT.

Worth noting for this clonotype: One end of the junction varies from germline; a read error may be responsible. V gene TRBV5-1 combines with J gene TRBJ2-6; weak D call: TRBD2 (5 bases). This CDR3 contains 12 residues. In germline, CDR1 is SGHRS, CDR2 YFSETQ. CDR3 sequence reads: CASSLGPRTEAF. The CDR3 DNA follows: TGCGCCAGCAGCTTGGGTCCTAGGACTGAAGCTTTC. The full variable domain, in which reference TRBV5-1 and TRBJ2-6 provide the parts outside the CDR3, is KAGVTQTPRYLIKTRGQQVTLSCSPISGHRSVSWYQQTPGQGLQFLFEYFSETQRNKGNFPGRFSGRQFSNSRSEMNVSTLELGDSALYLCASSLGPRTEAFGAGSRLTVL.

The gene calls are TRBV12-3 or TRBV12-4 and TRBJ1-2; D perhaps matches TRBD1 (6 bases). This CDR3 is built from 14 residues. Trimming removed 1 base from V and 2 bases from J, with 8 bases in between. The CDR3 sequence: CASSLEDRNYGYTF. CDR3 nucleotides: TGTGCCAGCAGTTTAGAGGACAGAAACTATGGCTACACCTTC.

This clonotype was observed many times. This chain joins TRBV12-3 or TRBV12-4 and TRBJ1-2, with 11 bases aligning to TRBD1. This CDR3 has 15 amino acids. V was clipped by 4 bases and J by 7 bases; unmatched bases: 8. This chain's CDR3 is CASSSGTGGFRGYTF. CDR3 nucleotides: TGTGCCAGCAGTTCTGGGACAGGGGGATTCCGTGGCTACACCTTC.

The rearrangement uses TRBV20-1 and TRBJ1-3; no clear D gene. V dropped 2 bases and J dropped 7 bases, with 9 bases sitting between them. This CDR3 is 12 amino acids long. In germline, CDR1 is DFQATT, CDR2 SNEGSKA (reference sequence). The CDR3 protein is CSARRTGNTIYF. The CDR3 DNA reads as TGCAGTGCTAGAAGGACCGGGAACACCATATATTTT.

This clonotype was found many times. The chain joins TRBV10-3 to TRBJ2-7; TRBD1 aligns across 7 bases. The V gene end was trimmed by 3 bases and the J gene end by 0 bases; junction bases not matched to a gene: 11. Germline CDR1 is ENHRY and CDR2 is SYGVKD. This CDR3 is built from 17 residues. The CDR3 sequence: CAISDPSGAGGSYEQYF. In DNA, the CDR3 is TGTGCCATCAGTGACCCTTCAGGGGCAGGGGGCTCCTACGAGCAGTACTTC.

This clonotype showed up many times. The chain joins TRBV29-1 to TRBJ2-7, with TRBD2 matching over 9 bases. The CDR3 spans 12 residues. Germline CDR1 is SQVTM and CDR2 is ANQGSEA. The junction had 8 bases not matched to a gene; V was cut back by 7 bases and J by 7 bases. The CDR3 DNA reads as TGCAGCGCCGCGGGACTAGCTCAGGAGCAGTACTTC. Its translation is CSAAGLAQEQYF.

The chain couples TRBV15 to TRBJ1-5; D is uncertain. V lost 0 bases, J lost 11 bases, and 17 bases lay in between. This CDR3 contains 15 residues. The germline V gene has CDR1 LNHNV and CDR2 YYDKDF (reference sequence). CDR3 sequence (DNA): TGTGCCACCAGCAGAGATCGGAGCGGGTTAGAGACCCAGCATTTT. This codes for CATSRDRSGLETQHF.

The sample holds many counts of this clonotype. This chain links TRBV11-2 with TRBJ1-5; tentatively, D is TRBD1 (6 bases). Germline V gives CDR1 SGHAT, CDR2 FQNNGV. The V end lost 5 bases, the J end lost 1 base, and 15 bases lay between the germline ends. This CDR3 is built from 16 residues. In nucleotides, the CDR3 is TGTGCCAGCAGCCCATCGACGGGGGCGAGCAATCAGCCCCAGCATTTT. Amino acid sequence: CASSPSTGASNQPQHF.

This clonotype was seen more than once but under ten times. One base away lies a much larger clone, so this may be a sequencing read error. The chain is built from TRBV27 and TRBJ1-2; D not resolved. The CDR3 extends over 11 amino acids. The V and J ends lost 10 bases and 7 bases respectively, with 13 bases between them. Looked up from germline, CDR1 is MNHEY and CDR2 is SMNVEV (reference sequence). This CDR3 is CATKVGCGYTF. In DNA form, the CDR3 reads TGTGCCACCAAGGTGGGCTGTGGCTACACCTTC.

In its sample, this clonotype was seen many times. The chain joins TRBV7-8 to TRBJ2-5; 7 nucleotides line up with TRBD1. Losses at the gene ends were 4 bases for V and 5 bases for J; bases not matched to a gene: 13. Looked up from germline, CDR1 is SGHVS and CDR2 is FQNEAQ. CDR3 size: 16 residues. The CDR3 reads CASSSTGARGSETQYF. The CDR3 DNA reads TGTGCCAGCAGCTCTACAGGGGCCAGGGGTTCGGAGACCCAGTACTTC.

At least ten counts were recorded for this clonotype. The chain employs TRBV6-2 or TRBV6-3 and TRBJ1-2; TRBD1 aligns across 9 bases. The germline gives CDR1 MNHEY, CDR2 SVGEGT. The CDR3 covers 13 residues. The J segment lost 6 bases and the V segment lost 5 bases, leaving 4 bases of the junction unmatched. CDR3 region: CASSANRGHGYTF. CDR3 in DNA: TGTGCCAGCAGTGCCAACAGGGGGCATGGCTACACCTTC.

The CDR3 region is CANLPGQGTAQTQYF. The CDR3 DNA follows: TGCGCCAACCTACCGGGACAGGGGACCGCACAGACCCAGTACTTC. The chain is built from TRBV5-1 and TRBJ2-5; 10 nucleotides align to TRBD1. CDR3 length: 15 residues. V shed 9 bases, J shed 6 bases, and the junction held 14 bases outside the gene matches. The germline V gene has CDR1 SGHRS and CDR2 YFSETQ.

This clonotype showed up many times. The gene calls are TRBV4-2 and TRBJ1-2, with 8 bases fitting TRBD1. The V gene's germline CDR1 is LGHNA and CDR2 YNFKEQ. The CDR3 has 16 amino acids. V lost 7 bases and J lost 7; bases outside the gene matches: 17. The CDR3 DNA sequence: TGTGCCAGCACTCTAACCCCTTCCTCCAGGGGGCCTGGCTACACCTTC. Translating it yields CASTLTPSSRGPGYTF.

CDR3 loop: CASRAWSDYEQYF. The DNA for the CDR3 is TGTGCCAGCAGAGCGTGGAGCGACTACGAGCAGTACTTC. V and J are TRBV6-6 and TRBJ2-7; D gene unclear. V was clipped by 6 bases and J by 3 bases, with 12 bases between them. CDR1 MNHNY and CDR2 SVGAGI come from the germline V gene (reference sequence). The CDR3 sequence is 13 residues long.

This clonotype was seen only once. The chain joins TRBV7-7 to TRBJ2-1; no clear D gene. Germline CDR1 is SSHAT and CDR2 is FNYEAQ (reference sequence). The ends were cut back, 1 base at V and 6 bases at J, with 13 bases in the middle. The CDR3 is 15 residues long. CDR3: CASSLGPSPGNEQFF. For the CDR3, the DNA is TGTGCCAGCAGCTTAGGGCCTTCCCCGGGCAATGAGCAGTTCTTC.

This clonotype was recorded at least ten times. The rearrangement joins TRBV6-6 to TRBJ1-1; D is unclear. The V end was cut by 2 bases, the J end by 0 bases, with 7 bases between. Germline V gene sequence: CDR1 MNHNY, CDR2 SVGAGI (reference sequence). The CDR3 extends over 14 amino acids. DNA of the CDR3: TGTGCCAGCAGTTACGGACGAGTGAACACTGAAGCTTTCTTT. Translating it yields CASSYGRVNTEAFF.

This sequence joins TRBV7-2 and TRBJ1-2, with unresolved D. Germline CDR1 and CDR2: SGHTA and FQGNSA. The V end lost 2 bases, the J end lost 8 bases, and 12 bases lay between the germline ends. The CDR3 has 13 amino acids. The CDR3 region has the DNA TGTGCCAGCAGCTTATGGGTGGTGGGGGGCTACACCTTC. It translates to CASSLWVVGGYTF.